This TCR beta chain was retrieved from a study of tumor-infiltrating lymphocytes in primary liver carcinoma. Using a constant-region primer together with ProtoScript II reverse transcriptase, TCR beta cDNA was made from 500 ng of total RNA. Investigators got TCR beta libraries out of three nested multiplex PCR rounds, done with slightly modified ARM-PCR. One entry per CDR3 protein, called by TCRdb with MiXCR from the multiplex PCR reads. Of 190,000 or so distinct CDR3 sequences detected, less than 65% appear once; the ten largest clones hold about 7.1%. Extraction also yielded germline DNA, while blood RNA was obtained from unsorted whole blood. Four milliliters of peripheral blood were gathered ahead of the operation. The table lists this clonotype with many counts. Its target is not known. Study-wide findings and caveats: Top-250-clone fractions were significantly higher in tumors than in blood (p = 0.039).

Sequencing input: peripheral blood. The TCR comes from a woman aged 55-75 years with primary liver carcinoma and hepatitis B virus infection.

The DNA of the CDR3 is TGTGCCAGCAGCTTGACCGGGACGGGAAATGAAAAACTGTTTTTT. It translates to CASSLTGTGNEKLFF. V usage is TRBV5-4 and J usage is TRBJ1-4, with D perhaps TRBD1 (5 bases). Trimming left V 1 base short and J 5 bases short, with 12 bases between. The CDR3 is 15 amino acids. Germline CDR1 and CDR2: SGHNT and YYREEE (reference sequence).